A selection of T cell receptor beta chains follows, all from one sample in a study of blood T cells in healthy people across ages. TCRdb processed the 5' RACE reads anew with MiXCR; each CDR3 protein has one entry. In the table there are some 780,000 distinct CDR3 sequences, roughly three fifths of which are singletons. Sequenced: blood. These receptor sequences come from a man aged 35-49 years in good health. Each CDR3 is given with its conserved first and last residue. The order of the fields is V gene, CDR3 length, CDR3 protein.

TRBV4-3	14	CASSQAEQGNIQYF
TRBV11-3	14	CASSLGGDTGELFF
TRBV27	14	CASMGSRGANVLTF
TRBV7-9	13	CASSTGTLYEQYF
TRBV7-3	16	CASSLTLAGGGNEQFF
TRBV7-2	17	CASSFSATGGPPDTQYF
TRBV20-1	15	CSASILTGIYNEQFF
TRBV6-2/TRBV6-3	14	CASSSTGDYYEQYF
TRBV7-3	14	CASSLNMRPNEQFF
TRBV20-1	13	CSARQVVEETQYF
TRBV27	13	CASSGHNAATQYF
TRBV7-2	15	CASSLARGITDTQYF
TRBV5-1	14	CASSFGDADNEQFF
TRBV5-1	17	CASSTYRGTGDNNEQFF
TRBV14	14	CASSQDHGVGEQYF
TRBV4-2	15	CASSRPGAIDYGYTF
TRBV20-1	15	CSARQTFLAKNIQYF
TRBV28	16	CASSPIGLAFQETQYF
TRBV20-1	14	CSARARDRDEKLFF
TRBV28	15	CASSFSPEKSGGYTF
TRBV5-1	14	CASSVDAAQETQYF
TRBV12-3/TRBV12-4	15	CASSPRQLSNQPQHF
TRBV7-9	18	CASSLGTGDLLAKNIQYF
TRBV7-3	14	CASSPSGNQETQYF
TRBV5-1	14	CASSLAGVSATQYF
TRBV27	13	CASSLSRNSPLHF
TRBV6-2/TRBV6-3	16	CASSYSRGPPYNEQFF
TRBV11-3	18	CASSLDRPRTSGTDTQYF
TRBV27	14	CASSLEGAYDEQFF
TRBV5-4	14	CASTTDYSQETQYF
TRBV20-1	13	CSARGESHYEQYF
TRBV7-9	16	CASSLGRDAGNEKLFF
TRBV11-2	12	CASSQFRGSQFF
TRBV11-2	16	CASRPGQGFPNTEAFF
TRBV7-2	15	CASSLAGLSTGELFF
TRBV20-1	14	CSARRGASYNEQFF
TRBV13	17	CASSLGGTVSGANVLTF
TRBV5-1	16	CASSLADTNRQETQYF
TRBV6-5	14	CASSLGPKNTEAFF
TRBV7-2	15	CASSYQQGIADTQYF
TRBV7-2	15	CASSLGIGIPNEQYF
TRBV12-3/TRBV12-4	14	CASARTGINYGYTF
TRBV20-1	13	CSAETGQLYEQYF
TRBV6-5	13	CASSYKGDYGYTF
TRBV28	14	CASSPRTYNQPQHF
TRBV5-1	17	CASSLDPLAGGRDTQYF
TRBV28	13	CASTPGGDEKLFF
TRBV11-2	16	CASSLGLLAGTDTQYF
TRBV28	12	CASTGNSYGYTF
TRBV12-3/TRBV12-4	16	CASRTKAGGGPNEQFF
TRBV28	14	CASSLWTGGDTQYF
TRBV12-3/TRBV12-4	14	CASTLGLVNYEQYF
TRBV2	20	CASSEVTRDRARPKQETQYF